This T cell receptor beta chain was recorded in a study of shared clonotypes between healthy human individuals. V was cut by 0 bases and J by 5 bases, with 12 bases left in between. Germline assignment: CDR1 SGHRS and CDR2 YFSETQ. This CDR3 contains 14 residues. TCRdb's copy holds only in-frame clones and misses some; the assay was immunoSEQ multiplex PCR. The top ten hold about 1.5% of the sample, which has approximately 940,000 clones, more than 75% seen once. Only a few counts were recorded for this clone. The TCR comes from a man in his late teens or twenties in good health. The specimen sequenced was memory CD4+ T cells sorted from blood. As to subset: CD45RA-negative fraction. The chain has TRBV5-1 and TRBJ2-7; D gene uncertain. The CDR3 DNA is TGCGCCAGCAGCTTGGCCGAAACAATCCACGAGCAGTACTTC. As protein: CASSLAETIHEQYF.